Following are 29 T cell receptor beta chains from one sample sequenced in a study of blood T cells in healthy people across ages. A sample-barcoded 5' primer and a J-beta primer mix were used in a second PCR of roughly 6 to 12 cycles. TCRdb used MiXCR to reprocess the 5' RACE reads, holding one entry per CDR3 protein. The sample includes 760,000 or so distinct CDR3 sequences, 25% seen only once; the top ten take more than 8%. The same sample was also studied in work on T cells of mothers and their children.

Material for sequencing was blood. The receptors were gathered from a boy aged 10-17 years in good health.

CDR3 DNA: TGTGCCAGCAGTGACTCGGCAGACACAGATACGCAGTATTTT. Translated, it gives CASSDSADTDTQYF. The V and J genes are TRBV6-4 and TRBJ2-3, with D unresolved. The V end was cut by 0 bases, the J end by 2 bases, with 6 bases between. The V gene's germline CDR1 is MRHNA and CDR2 SNTAGT. The CDR3 is 14 residues long.

The chain recombines TRBV12-3 or TRBV12-4 with TRBJ2-5; D is ambiguous. Trimming cost V 3 bases and J 11 bases, with 13 bases left between them. CDR3 size: 12 residues. The CDR3 DNA reads as TGTGCCAGCAGTTTTTGGGGTATAAAGCAGTACTTC. Residues: CASSFWGIKQYF.

This clonotype was detected a few times. This chain uses TRBV20-1 with TRBJ2-5; D assignment may be TRBD1 or TRBD2 (5 bases each). CDR1 and CDR2 from the germline V gene are DFQATT and SNEGSKA (reference sequence). Trimming left V 4 bases short and J 1 base short, with 16 bases between. The CDR3 totals 15 residues. CDR3 bases: TGCAGTGCTACCCGGACACCGGGGAGCCAAGAGACCCAGTACTTC. Its translation: CSATRTPGSQETQYF.

This clonotype was found a few times. This chain joins TRBV24-1 and TRBJ2-5, with D tentatively TRBD2 (5 bases). The end of the DNA fits TRBJ2-1 better, so the J call may be wrong. This CDR3 contains 11 residues. The germline CDR1 and CDR2 sequences are KGHDR and SFDVKD. For the CDR3, the DNA is TGTGCCACCTCAAGACTAAGTGAGCAGTTCTTC. Its translation: CATSRLSEQFF.

The chain uses TRBV21-1 and TRBJ2-1; the table's D call, TRBD1, has no DNA check behind it. TRBV21-1 is classified as a pseudogene. There are 15 residues in the CDR3. As DNA, the CDR3 is TGTGCCAGCATTAGAGTGCAGGGGGTTTTTGCTGAGCAGTTCTTC. Protein product: CASIRVQGVFAEQFF.

This chain links TRBV6-1 with TRBJ1-2, with TRBD1 matching 11 bases. CDR3 length equals 15 residues. The germline V gene encodes CDR1 MNHNS and CDR2 SASEGT. With V trimmed by 5 bases and J by 8 bases, 10 bases remained unmatched. The CDR3 region is CASSKPGTGGRGYTF. The CDR3 region has the DNA TGTGCCAGCAGTAAGCCCGGGACAGGGGGAAGAGGCTACACCTTC.

The CDR3 nucleotides are TGTGCCAGCAGCCAAGCGGGCCCAGCCCCAAGCGTGCAGTTCTTC. It codes for CASSQAGPAPSVQFF. This sequence joins TRBV3-1 and TRBJ2-5; D not resolved. The assigned J gene may be wrong: the sequence end matches TRBJ2-1 better. CDR1 is LGHDT, CDR2 YNNKEL, per germline (reference sequence). This CDR3 spans 15 amino acids.

The table lists this clonotype with a few counts. The rearrangement uses TRBV29-1 and TRBJ2-5, with 9 nucleotides matching TRBD1. This CDR3 region has 12 residues. CDR1 is SQVTM, CDR2 ANQGSEA, per germline. Unmatched junction bases numbered 6, after V lost 6 bases and J lost 7 bases. In DNA, the CDR3 is TGCAGCGTGGGACAGGGATTTGGGACCCAGTACTTC. This encodes CSVGQGFGTQYF.

This clonotype appeared many times. The rearrangement joins TRBV20-1 to TRBJ2-7; 8 nucleotides align to TRBD2. Germline trimming cut 5 bases from V and 2 bases from J; bases unmatched to any gene: 5. This CDR3 contains 13 residues. Germline V gene data show CDR1 as DFQATT and CDR2 as SNEGSKA (reference sequence). The CDR3 sequence: CSAGAGGPYEQYF. The CDR3 region has the DNA TGCAGTGCTGGTGCGGGAGGACCCTACGAGCAGTACTTC.

This clonotype has a handful of counts. The J gene is TRBJ2-7, the V gene TRBV2; possibly TRBD1 or TRBD2 for D (7 bases each). CDR3 length: 17 amino acids. The germline CDR1 and CDR2 sequences are SNHLY and FYNNEI. Trimming took off 3 bases at V and 2 bases at J, with 20 bases between the two ends. As DNA, the CDR3 is TGTGCCAGCAGTGATGCTAACAGGGGAGGGATCACCTACGAGCAGTACTTC. As protein: CASSDANRGGITYEQYF.

This clonotype was counted only a few times. This chain joins TRBV6-1 and TRBJ2-3; tentative D call: TRBD1 (5 bases). This CDR3 comprises 12 residues. Between the trimmed V and J ends, which lost 4 bases and 5 bases, there was a span of 7 bases. Germline assignment: CDR1 MNHNS and CDR2 SASEGT. The CDR3 here is CASSVQGDTQYF. DNA of the CDR3: TGTGCCAGCAGTGTCCAGGGAGATACGCAGTATTTT.

This chain joins TRBV5-1 and TRBJ1-4; D not resolved. V was trimmed by 0 bases and J by 5 bases, leaving 8 bases between them. This CDR3 comprises 14 residues. CDR1 and CDR2 from the germline V gene are SGHRS and YFSETQ. As DNA, the CDR3 is TGCGCCAGCAGCTTGGAGGCGCTAAATGAAAAACTGTTTTTT. Residues: CASSLEALNEKLFF.

This chain uses TRBV29-1 with TRBJ2-2, with 7 bases matching TRBD2. Germline V gene data show CDR1 as SQVTM and CDR2 as ANQGSEA. The junction had 4 bases not matched to a gene; V was cut back by 0 bases and J by 6 bases. The CDR3 sequence is 14 residues long. The CDR3 coding sequence is TGCAGCGTTGAAGACTTGGGGGGGTCCGGGGAGCTGTTTTTT. Encoded protein: CSVEDLGGSGELFF.

This chain links TRBV4-3 with TRBJ2-7; D is possibly TRBD1 or TRBD2 (6 bases each). The germline V and J ends were trimmed by 0 bases and 2 bases, with 17 bases remaining between them. This CDR3 has 17 amino acids. The germline V gene has CDR1 LGHNA and CDR2 YSLEER. The CDR3 loop is CASSQETGSGAPYEQYF. In nucleotides, the CDR3 is TGCGCCAGCAGCCAAGAGACGGGTTCGGGGGCCCCCTACGAGCAGTACTTC.

This chain uses TRBV29-1 with TRBJ1-2; 9 nucleotides line up with TRBD1. CDR1 SQVTM and CDR2 ANQGSEA come from the germline V gene. This CDR3 has 14 amino acids. V dropped 6 bases and J dropped 4; count of bases not matched to a gene: 9. In DNA form, the CDR3 reads TGCAGCGTGAAAACAGGGGGCGTCGGCTATGGCTACACCTTC. It translates to CSVKTGGVGYGYTF.

The table lists this clonotype with a few counts. V gene TRBV3-1 combines with J gene TRBJ2-5; 8 bases are a match to TRBD2. The end of the DNA fits TRBJ2-1 better, so the J call may be wrong. The germline CDR1 and CDR2 sequences are LGHDT and YNNKEL (reference sequence). The CDR3 runs 16 residues. The CDR3 nucleotides read TGTGCCAGCAGCCCGAAACTAGCGGAACTCTACAATGAGCAGTTCTTC. Amino acids: CASSPKLAELYNEQFF.

This clonotype has only a few counts. V and J are TRBV7-9 and TRBJ2-3; the match to TRBD2 covers 14 bases. In germline, CDR1 is SEHNR, CDR2 FQNEAQ (reference sequence). V shed 0 bases and J 4 bases; nucleotides not matched to a gene: 3. CDR3 length: 17 residues. Here the CDR3 reads CASSLALGLAGADTQYF. The CDR3 coding sequence is TGTGCCAGCAGCTTAGCCCTGGGACTAGCGGGAGCAGATACGCAGTATTTT.

This clonotype turned up a few times. The chain has TRBV19 and TRBJ1-1; D unclear. The germline CDR1 and CDR2 sequences are LNHDA and SQIVND (reference sequence). This CDR3 is built from 14 residues. V was pared by 1 base and J by 11 bases, with 17 bases between. CDR3 loop: CASSIVGGNLRAFF. In nucleotides, the CDR3 is TGTGCCAGTAGTATAGTAGGAGGAAATCTAAGGGCTTTCTTT.

This clonotype has a handful of counts. The J gene is TRBJ2-7, the V gene TRBV29-1; 10 bases are shared with TRBD2. From germline, CDR1 is SQVTM and CDR2 ANQGSEA. This CDR3 has 13 residues. V was clipped by 4 bases and J by 7 bases; unmatched bases: 7. CDR3 protein: CSVAAAGGVEQYF. CDR3 DNA: TGCAGCGTTGCCGCAGCGGGAGGGGTGGAGCAGTACTTC.

As to this clonotype: With a much larger clone just one base away, this may be a read error. The chain employs TRBV12-3 or TRBV12-4 and TRBJ2-7; D may be TRBD1 (6 bases). The CDR3 is made up of 12 amino acids. V gave up 4 bases and J gave up 6 bases, with 10 bases separating them. The CDR3 DNA follows: TGTGCCAGCAGTTGGGCAGGGGCCGAGCAGTACTTC. This sequence encodes CASSWAGAEQYF.

This clonotype was recorded a few times. The rearrangement joins TRBV20-1 to TRBJ2-1; D may match TRBD1 or TRBD2 (5 bases each). The CDR3 has 15 residues. Trimming shortened V by 3 bases and J by 0 bases, and 12 bases separated the two germline ends. Per the germline V gene, CDR1 is DFQATT and CDR2 is SNEGSKA (reference sequence). CDR3 sequence reads: CSASLRGSSYNEQFF. The CDR3 bases are TGCAGTGCTAGTTTGAGGGGAAGCTCCTACAATGAGCAGTTCTTC.

The rearrangement joins TRBV4-1 to TRBJ2-5; D might be TRBD1 (6 bases). V gave up 1 base and J gave up 3 bases, with 12 bases separating them. The CDR3 spans 15 residues. Germline V lookup: CDR1 MGHRA, CDR2 YSYEKL. The CDR3 region has the DNA TGCGCCAGCAGCCAAGGGGGGACACTTGAAGAGACCCAGTACTTC. Translating it yields CASSQGGTLEETQYF.

This clonotype was counted a few times. The gene calls are TRBV19 and TRBJ2-1, with a weak D call TRBD1 (6 bases). The CDR3 is 13 amino acids. Germline V gene data show CDR1 as LNHDA and CDR2 as SQIVND (reference sequence). Trimming removed 3 bases from V and 11 bases from J, with 14 bases in between. CDR3 amino acids: CASSIRTQGQQFF. CDR3 DNA sequence: TGTGCCAGTAGTATCAGGACCCAGGGGCAGCAGTTCTTC.

The table lists this clonotype with a few counts. CDR3 amino acids: CASSLEGDRSYNEQFF. The CDR3 region has the DNA TGTGCCAGCAGCTTAGAGGGGGACAGATCCTACAATGAGCAGTTCTTC. The chain has TRBV11-2 and TRBJ2-1; 7 bases align to TRBD1. V lost 0 bases, J lost 1 base, and 3 bases stayed unmatched. The CDR3 consists of 16 residues. Germline CDR1 is SGHAT and CDR2 is FQNNGV.

This clonotype was seen at least ten times. One end of the junction is discordant with germline, which a read error may explain. The chain couples TRBV12-3 or TRBV12-4 to TRBJ1-1; D is possibly TRBD1 (5 bases). This CDR3 has 14 residues. CDR3: CASSLVGLNTEAFF. As DNA, the CDR3 is TGTGCCAGCAGCTTAGTGGGGCTGAACACTGAAGCTTTCTTT.

This clonotype was seen more than once but under ten times. An end of the junction differs from the germline gene, which may be a read error. The chain combines TRBV10-3 with TRBJ2-5; possible D gene TRBD1, 5 bases. This CDR3 has 11 residues. From germline, CDR1 is ENHRY and CDR2 SYGVKD. CDR3 sequence reads: CAVRVGETQYF. The CDR3 nucleotides are TGTGCCGTCAGGGTGGGAGAGACCCAGTACTTC.

In its sample, this clonotype was seen a few times. The rearrangement joins TRBV11-2 to TRBJ2-1, with TRBD2 matching over 13 bases. This CDR3 has 15 amino acids. After removal of 7 bases from V and 6 bases from J, the junction contained 6 bases not matched to a gene. Germline CDR1 is SGHAT and CDR2 is FQNNGV. The CDR3 nucleotides read TGTGCCAGCACCCAACTAGCGGGAGGGCCCAATGAGCAGTTCTTC. Its protein is CASTQLAGGPNEQFF. Combining the CDR3 with reference TRBV11-2 and TRBJ2-1 gives the whole variable domain EAGVAQSPRYKIIEKRQSVAFWCNPISGHATLYWYQQILGQGPKLLIQFQNNGVVDDSQLPKDRFSAERLKGVDSTLKIQPAKLEDSAVYLCASTQLAGGPNEQFFGPGTRLTVL.

This clonotype has just a few counts. The rearrangement uses TRBV29-1 and TRBJ2-7; perhaps TRBD1 as D (6 bases). Per germline, CDR1 SQVTM and CDR2 ANQGSEA. The CDR3 has 14 residues. V lost 7 bases and J 2 bases, leaving 18 bases between the germline ends. CDR3 DNA: TGCAGCGCCGTGACCGGGACATCGACCTACGAGCAGTACTTC. Protein product: CSAVTGTSTYEQYF.

This clonotype came up a few times. V and J are TRBV7-2 and TRBJ2-3; D is possibly TRBD1 (6 bases). The CDR3 loop spans 14 amino acids. Germline V CDR1 and CDR2: SGHTA, FQGNSA. V was clipped by 1 base and J by 4 bases, with 9 bases between them. CDR3: CASSLEGVADTQYF. The CDR3 nucleotides read TGTGCCAGCAGCTTAGAGGGGGTCGCAGATACGCAGTATTTT.